This T cell receptor beta chain was obtained from a study of beta chain features in type 1 diabetes. Findings of the study overall: Shortening that was moderate but significant affected the TCRB CDR3s of Type 1 diabetes patients in all four CD4+ subsets. VDJ junctions in type 1 diabetes patients carried more deletions and fewer insertions. Shorter templates might be favored by PCR, and equally so in patients and in controls.

The CDR3 loop spans 15 amino acids. Germline loops: CDR1 SGHNT, CDR2 YYREEE (reference sequence). Trimming removed 3 bases from V and 7 bases from J; junction bases left unmatched: 8. This clone has just a few counts. Its antigen is unknown. It was via CD45RO/CCR7/CD25/CD127/CD95/CD27 that CD4+ naive, central memory, regulatory and stem cell-like memory cells were sorted. The isolated RNA, all of it, was reverse transcribed, so expressed TCRB transcripts were what got sequenced. The average output of naive, central memory and regulatory T cell samples was about 3.57 million reads. TCRdb's table, derived via immunoSEQ multiplex PCR, lists solely in-frame clones and lacks some. The table lists 250,000 or so clones, more than 11% of them singletons.

V usage is TRBV5-4 and J usage is TRBJ2-2, with 8 bases lining up with TRBD2. The receptor comes from a man aged 30 to 45 with type 1 diabetes. The material sequenced was naive CD4+ T cells from blood. This CDR3 reads CASSWTGLAGGELFF. The CDR3 nucleotides read TGTGCCAGCAGCTGGACCGGACTAGCAGGCGGGGAGCTGTTTTTT.